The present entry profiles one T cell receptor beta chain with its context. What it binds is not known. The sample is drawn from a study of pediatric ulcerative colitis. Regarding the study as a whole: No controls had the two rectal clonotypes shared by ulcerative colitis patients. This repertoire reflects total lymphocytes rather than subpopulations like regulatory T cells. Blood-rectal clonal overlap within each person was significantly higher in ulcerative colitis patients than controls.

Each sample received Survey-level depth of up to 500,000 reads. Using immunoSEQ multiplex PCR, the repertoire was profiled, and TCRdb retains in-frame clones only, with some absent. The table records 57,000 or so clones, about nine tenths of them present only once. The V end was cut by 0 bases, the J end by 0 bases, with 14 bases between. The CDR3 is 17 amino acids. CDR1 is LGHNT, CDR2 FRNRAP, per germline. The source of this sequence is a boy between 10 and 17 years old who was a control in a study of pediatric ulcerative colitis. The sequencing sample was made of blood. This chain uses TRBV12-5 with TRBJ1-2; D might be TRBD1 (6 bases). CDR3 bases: TGTGCTAGTGGTTTGGTATTAGGGGGGGCGGCTAACTATGGCTACACCTTC. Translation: CASGLVLGGAANYGYTF. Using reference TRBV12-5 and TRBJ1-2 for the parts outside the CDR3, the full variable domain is DARVTQTPRHKVTEMGQEVTMRCQPILGHNTVFWYRQTMMQGLELLAYFRNRAPLDDSGMPKDRFSAEMPDATLATLKIQPSEPRDSAVYFCASGLVLGGAANYGYTFGSGTRLTVV.